This TCR beta chain comes out of a study of T cell responses to AZD1222 COVID-19 vaccine. Whole-study context: Second-dose groups at about 4 or about 12 weeks were pooled. Study observations and caveats: It should be noted that donors were predominantly white British and more often female, and clonal diversity was possibly underestimated.

Data came from immunoSEQ multiplex PCR; TCRdb stores just in-frame clones and leaves some out. The sample holds approximately 76,000 clones, 80% to 85% seen once. To note about this clone: As yet, its antigen is unknown.

Source: peripheral blood, taken on day 0 of AZD1222 vaccination. The receptor's source is an adult in good health.

The CDR3 nucleotides are TGTGCCAGCAGTTACCCCCCCAGCACCGGGGAGCTGTTTTTT. As protein: CASSYPPSTGELFF. The genes are TRBV6-2 or TRBV6-3 and TRBJ2-2; D is unresolved. This CDR3 is 14 amino acids long. V was pared by 2 bases and J by 4 bases, with 8 bases between. Germline CDR1 reads MNHEY; CDR2 reads SVGEGT.